This TCR beta chain was profiled in a study of blood T cell repertoires in COVID-19. On the study more broadly: COVID-19 samples from acute and convalescent phases originated in the United States, Italy and Spain. From T cells, B-cell-depleted T cells, or PBMCs came the material, which was cDNA or gDNA.

Sequencing was performed with immunoSEQ multiplex PCR; in TCRdb, only in-frame clones are kept and a portion is missing. The sample lists some 250,000 clones, around 90% occurring once. This CDR3 has 19 residues. The germline V gene encodes CDR1 SEHNR and CDR2 FQNEAQ (reference sequence). Between the trimmed V and J ends, which lost 5 bases and 0 bases, there was a span of 25 bases. The V call is TRBV7-9, the J call TRBJ1-2, with a weak D call TRBD1 (5 bases). Material: peripheral blood. This sequence originates from a middle-aged woman who had recovered from COVID-19. Here the CDR3 reads CASSPFWASGTQTNYGYTF. As DNA, the CDR3 is TGTGCCAGCAGCCCCTTTTGGGCTAGTGGGACTCAGACTAACTATGGCTACACCTTC.